Below, 13 T cell receptor beta chains from the same sample are listed, as sequenced in a study of blood T cell repertoires in COVID-19. Some clones are missing from TCRdb's copy, which holds only in-frame ones; the method was immunoSEQ multiplex PCR. The table includes approximately 290,000 clones, more than 85% detected once. Source material: peripheral blood. These receptors were taken from a young woman with COVID-19, enrolled during active disease.

V is TRBV6-6 and J is TRBJ2-7; 10 positions match TRBD2. The CDR3 has 14 residues. From germline, CDR1 is MNHNY and CDR2 SVGAGI (reference sequence). Unmatched junction bases numbered 0, after V lost 2 bases and J lost 2 bases. The DNA of the CDR3 is TGTGCCAGCAGTTACGGACTAGCGGCCTACGAGCAGTACTTC. Its protein is CASSYGLAAYEQYF.

This sequence joins TRBV6-5 and TRBJ2-1; 10 positions agree with TRBD1. This CDR3 is built from 12 residues. The germline gives CDR1 MNHEY, CDR2 SVGAGI. Germline trimming cut 4 bases from V and 15 bases from J; bases unmatched to any gene: 6. This CDR3 reads CASSWTGGKPFF. The CDR3 DNA sequence: TGTGCCAGCAGTTGGACAGGGGGTAAACCGTTCTTC.

V and J are TRBV10-3 and TRBJ1-3; the D is unclear. V was trimmed by 3 bases and J by 8 bases, leaving 8 bases between them. CDR1 and CDR2 (germline): ENHRY, SYGVKD. CDR3 size: 12 residues. CDR3: CAISEFGDTIYF. Written as DNA, the CDR3 is TGTGCCATCAGTGAATTCGGGGACACCATATATTTT.

The CDR3, as DNA: TGTGCCAGCAGCTTAGCAGGGCGCGGACAGAGGTCCTACGAGCAGTACTTC. This encodes CASSLAGRGQRSYEQYF. This chain uses TRBV7-2 with TRBJ2-7, with D possibly TRBD1 on 6 matching bases. Germline CDR1 is SGHTA and CDR2 is FQGNSA. The V end lost 0 bases, the J end lost 1 base, and 16 bases lay between the germline ends. The CDR3 length is 17 residues.

This rearrangement joins TRBV18 to TRBJ1-3; no clear D. V was pared by 0 bases and J by 0 bases, with 9 bases between. CDR3 length equals 16 residues. Germline-derived CDR1 and CDR2 are KGHSH and LQKENI. The CDR3 sequence is CASSPPPGDSGNTIYF. Written as DNA, the CDR3 is TGTGCCAGCTCACCACCTCCGGGAGACTCTGGAAACACCATATATTTT.

The rearrangement links TRBV10-1 to TRBJ1-1; no clear D gene. V was pared by 2 bases and J by 5 bases, with 15 bases between. The CDR3 is 15 residues long. CDR1 is WNHNN, CDR2 SYGVQD, per germline (reference sequence). The CDR3 sequence is CASSEASGSLTEAFF. The CDR3 DNA is TGCGCCAGCAGTGAGGCAAGTGGTTCGCTAACTGAAGCTTTCTTT.

The chain joins TRBV6-5 to TRBJ1-4; D possibly corresponds to TRBD1 (5 bases). The V and J ends lost 5 bases and 8 bases respectively, with 15 bases between them. The CDR3 is 14 amino acids. Germline assignment: CDR1 MNHEY and CDR2 SVGAGI. The CDR3 protein is CASSKRQLTEKLFF. Here the CDR3 DNA reads TGTGCCAGCAGTAAACGACAGCTTACGGAAAAACTGTTTTTT.

The chain is built from TRBV27 and TRBJ2-7; maybe TRBD1 (6 bases). There are 13 residues in the CDR3. Trimming took off 11 bases at V and 4 bases at J, with 18 bases between the two ends. CDR1 and CDR2 (germline): MNHEY, SMNVEV (reference sequence). Here the CDR3 DNA reads TGTGCCGTACAGGGCGCCGGAAGGTACGAGCAGTACTTC. Protein sequence: CAVQGAGRYEQYF.

This chain connects TRBV7-9 to TRBJ1-1; maybe TRBD1 (6 bases). The V gene lost 5 bases and the J gene lost 5 bases, with 9 bases spanning the gap. The CDR3 length is 12 residues. Germline V gene sequence: CDR1 SEHNR, CDR2 FQNEAQ (reference sequence). CDR3 amino acids: CASSHTGTEAFF. CDR3 nucleotides: TGTGCCAGCAGCCATACAGGGACTGAAGCTTTCTTT.

CDR3 coding DNA: TGCAGCGTTGAGGGGCGTACGAATGAAAAACTGTTTTTT. As protein: CSVEGRTNEKLFF. This chain links TRBV29-1 with TRBJ1-4, with D possibly TRBD1 on 5 matching bases. CDR3 length: 13 residues. V lost 3 bases and J 5 bases, leaving 10 bases between the germline ends. The V gene's germline CDR1 is SQVTM and CDR2 ANQGSEA.

This sequence joins TRBV9 and TRBJ2-2; D remains ambiguous. The germline V and J ends were trimmed by 4 bases and 0 bases, with 10 bases remaining between them. This CDR3 contains 15 residues. The germline gives CDR1 SGDLS, CDR2 YYNGEE. CDR3 amino acids: CASSRSTSNTGELFF. CDR3 coding DNA: TGTGCCAGCAGCAGGAGCACCTCGAACACCGGGGAGCTGTTTTTT.

The chain uses TRBV7-3 and TRBJ2-3; weak D call: TRBD2 (6 bases). The CDR3 length is 16 residues. CDR1 SGHTA and CDR2 FQGTGA come from the germline V gene. V was clipped by 5 bases and J by 1 base, with 16 bases between them. DNA of the CDR3: TGTGCCAGCAGCCGTGGGGGGAGGTTGGGCACAGATACGCAGTATTTT. It translates to CASSRGGRLGTDTQYF.

This chain connects TRBV19 to TRBJ1-2; no firm D call. The CDR3 is 14 residues long. With 1 base removed from V and 4 bases from J, the gap between germline ends came to 10 bases. CDR1 and CDR2 (germline): LNHDA, SQIVND (reference sequence). CDR3 bases: TGTGCCAGTAGTATAGGTCCAGATTTCTATGGCTACACCTTC. Encoded protein: CASSIGPDFYGYTF.